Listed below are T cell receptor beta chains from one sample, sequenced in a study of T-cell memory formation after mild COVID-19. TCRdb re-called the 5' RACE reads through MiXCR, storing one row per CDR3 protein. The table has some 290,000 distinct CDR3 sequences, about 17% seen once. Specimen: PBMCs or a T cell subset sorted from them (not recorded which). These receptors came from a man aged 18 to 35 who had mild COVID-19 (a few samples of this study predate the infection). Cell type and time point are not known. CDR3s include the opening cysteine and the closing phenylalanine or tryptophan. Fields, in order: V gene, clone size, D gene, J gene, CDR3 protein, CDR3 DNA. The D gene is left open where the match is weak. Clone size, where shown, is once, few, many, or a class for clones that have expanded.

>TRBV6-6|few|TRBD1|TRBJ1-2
CASSYWQGEGGYTF
TGTGCCAGCAGTTACTGGCAGGGGGAGGGTGGCTACACCTTC
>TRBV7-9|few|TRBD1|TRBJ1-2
CASRTGAEGYTF
TGTGCCAGCCGCACAGGGGCTGAAGGCTACACCTTC
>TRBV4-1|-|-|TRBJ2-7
CASSPGAGGEYEQYF
TGCGCCAGCAGCCCGGGGGCAGGGGGGGAGTACGAGCAGTACTTC
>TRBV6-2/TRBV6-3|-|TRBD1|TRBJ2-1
CASSVPGQGSNEQFF
TGTGCCAGCAGCGTTCCGGGACAGGGGTCGAATGAGCAGTTCTTC
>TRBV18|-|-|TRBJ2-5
CASSSDLRGRETQYF
TGTGCCAGCTCATCCGACCTCCGGGGGCGAGAGACCCAGTACTTC
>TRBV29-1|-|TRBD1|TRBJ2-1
CSVEGDRTYNEQFF
TGCAGCGTTGAAGGGGACAGAACCTACAATGAGCAGTTCTTC
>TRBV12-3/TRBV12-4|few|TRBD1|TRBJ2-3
CASRPDRGLDTQYF
TGTGCCAGCAGACCGGACAGGGGGCTCGATACGCAGTATTTT
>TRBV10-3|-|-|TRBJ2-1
CAIRSQGGGEQFF
TGTGCCATCAGGTCACAGGGTGGAGGTGAGCAGTTCTTC
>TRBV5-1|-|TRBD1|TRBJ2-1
CASSPGTEDNEQFF
TGCGCCAGCAGCCCCGGGACAGAGGACAATGAGCAGTTCTTC
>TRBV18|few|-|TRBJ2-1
CASSPPAPGEVGEQFF
TGTGCCAGCTCACCACCGGCTCCAGGGGAGGTTGGTGAGCAGTTCTTC
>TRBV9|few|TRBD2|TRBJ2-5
CASSAAASGGAVTQYF
TGTGCCAGCAGCGCAGCCGCTAGCGGGGGGGCAGTGACCCAGTACTTC
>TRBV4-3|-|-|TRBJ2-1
CASSDGAGQYNEQFF
TGCGCCAGCAGTGACGGGGCAGGGCAATACAATGAGCAGTTCTTC
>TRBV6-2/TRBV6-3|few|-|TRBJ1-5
CASSYSSQGRISNQPQHF
TGTGCCAGCAGTTACTCTTCCCAGGGGAGGATTAGCAATCAGCCCCAGCATTTT
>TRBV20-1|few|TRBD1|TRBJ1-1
CSATPGGQAEAFF
TGCAGTGCTACCCCAGGGGGCCAGGCTGAAGCTTTCTTT
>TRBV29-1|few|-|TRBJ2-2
CSVHNTGELFF
TGCAGCGTTCACAACACCGGGGAGCTGTTTTTT
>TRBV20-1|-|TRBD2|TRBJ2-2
CSAGGGPNTGELFF
TGCAGTGCCGGGGGGGGCCCGAACACCGGGGAGCTGTTTTTT
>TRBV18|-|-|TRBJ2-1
CASSPPGGEQFF
TGTGCCAGCTCACCACCGGGCGGCGAGCAGTTCTTC
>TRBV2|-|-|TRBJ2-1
CASSGEKWNEQFF
TGTGCCAGTTCAGGGGAGAAATGGAATGAGCAGTTCTTC
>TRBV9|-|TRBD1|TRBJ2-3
CASSVEGQGTDTQYF
TGTGCCAGCAGCGTAGAGGGACAGGGCACAGATACGCAGTATTTT
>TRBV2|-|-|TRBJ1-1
CASSEYSEAFF
TGTGCCAGCAGTGAGTACTCTGAAGCTTTCTTT
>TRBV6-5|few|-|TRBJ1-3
CASSYGQGPGNTIYF
TGTGCCAGCAGTTACGGGCAGGGCCCTGGAAACACCATATATTTT
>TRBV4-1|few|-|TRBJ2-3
CASSQDPPPNVDTQYF
TGCGCCAGCAGCCAAGATCCCCCACCAAACGTTGATACGCAGTATTTT
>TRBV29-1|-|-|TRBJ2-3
CSVGRGLRTDTQYF
TGCAGCGTTGGGCGGGGGCTGAGGACAGATACGCAGTATTTT
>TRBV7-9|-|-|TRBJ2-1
CASSLAGDGGLYNEQFF
TGTGCCAGCAGCTTAGCTGGGGACGGGGGCCTCTACAATGAGCAGTTCTTC
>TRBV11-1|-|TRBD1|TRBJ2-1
CASSPWRETGGYNEQFF
TGTGCCAGCAGCCCGTGGCGCGAGACAGGGGGCTACAATGAGCAGTTCTTC
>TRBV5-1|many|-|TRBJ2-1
CASSWASVGNEQFF
TGCGCCAGCAGCTGGGCTAGCGTGGGGAATGAGCAGTTCTTC
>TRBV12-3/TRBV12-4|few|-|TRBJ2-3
CASSPTPSTDTQYF
TGTGCCAGCAGCCCCACCCCTAGCACAGATACGCAGTATTTT
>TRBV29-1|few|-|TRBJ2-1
CSVSRGEQFF
TGCAGCGTCTCAAGGGGTGAGCAGTTCTTC
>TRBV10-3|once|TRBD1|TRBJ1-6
CAISEQGATYNSPLHF
TGTGCCATCAGTGAACAGGGGGCCACCTATAATTCACCCCTCCACTTT
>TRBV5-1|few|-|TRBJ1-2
CASSLAGTPNYGYTF
TGCGCCAGCAGCTTGGCCGGGACACCAAACTATGGCTACACCTTC
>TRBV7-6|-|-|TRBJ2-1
CASSLVDGESYNEQFF
TGTGCCAGCAGCTTAGTGGATGGGGAGTCCTACAATGAGCAGTTCTTC
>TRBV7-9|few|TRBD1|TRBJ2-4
CASSLVLGQLLAKNIQYF
TGTGCCAGCAGCTTAGTTCTGGGACAGTTACTAGCCAAAAACATTCAGTACTTC
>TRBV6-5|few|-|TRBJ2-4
CASSYSWAGKNIQYF
TGTGCCAGCAGTTACTCGTGGGCAGGGAAAAACATTCAGTACTTC
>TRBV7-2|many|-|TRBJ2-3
CASSRRDTQYF
TGTGCCAGCAGCCGTAGAGATACGCAGTATTTT
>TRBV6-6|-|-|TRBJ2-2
CAIVQGTGELFF
TGTGCTATCGTACAGGGCACCGGGGAGCTGTTTTTT
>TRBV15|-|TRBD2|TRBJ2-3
CATSRDLGLAGPDTQYF
TGTGCCACCAGCAGAGATCTAGGGCTAGCGGGCCCAGATACGCAGTATTTT
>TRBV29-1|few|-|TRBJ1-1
CSVSSEGTEAFF
TGCAGCGTTTCGTCTGAGGGCACTGAAGCTTTCTTT
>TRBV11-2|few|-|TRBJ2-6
CASSLVLAGGANVLTF
TGTGCCAGCAGCTTAGTTTTAGCCGGGGGGGCCAACGTCCTGACTTTC
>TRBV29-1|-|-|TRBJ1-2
CSVEDYSLNYGYTF
TGCAGCGTTGAAGATTACAGTCTCAACTATGGCTACACCTTC
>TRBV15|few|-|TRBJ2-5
CATSRDRGTSKKETQYF
TGTGCCACCAGCAGAGATCGGGGAACTTCGAAAAAAGAGACCCAGTACTTC
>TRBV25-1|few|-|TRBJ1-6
CASSETGEDSPLHF
TGTGCCAGCAGTGAAACGGGGGAGGATTCACCCCTCCACTTT
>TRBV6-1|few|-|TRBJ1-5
CASNPRPGKPQHF
TGTGCCAGCAATCCGAGACCGGGGAAGCCCCAGCATTTT
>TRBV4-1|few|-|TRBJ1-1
CASSQARGYNTEAFF
TGCGCCAGCAGCCAAGCCAGGGGATACAACACTGAAGCTTTCTTT